These 22 T cell receptor beta chains were sequenced from one sample in a study of tumor-infiltrating lymphocytes in primary liver carcinoma (dated by TCRdb to about 2017). Total RNA and DNA were co-extracted from around 20-30 mg of bulk tissue with the AllPrep DNA/RNA mini kit, without cell sorting. Sequenced using an Illumina HiSeq 2500. Starting from roughly 500 ng total RNA, TCRbeta-specific cDNA was produced by reverse transcription with a constant-region primer and ProtoScript II reverse transcriptase. The TCRbeta libraries were prepared through three rounds of nested multiplex PCR following a slightly modified ARM-PCR procedure. Each of the first two PCR rounds ran for 10 cycles and used multiplex TRBV1-TRBV30 forward primers together with a Cbeta reverse primer. TCRdb trimmed public reads at Q25 via fastp, called clones via MiXCR and kept in-frame beta chains. Every entry covers one CDR3 protein and lists the most common genes and DNA from its rows. The sample profile shows under 130,000 distinct CDR3 sequences; approximately 80% of them were found once. The ten biggest clones cover approximately 21% of the sample.

The material sequenced was liver tumor tissue from sampling region 3. Explained via the paper, the cell subset or site label denotes: tumor region T3, left-lateral pole. All receptors come from a man aged 35 to 55 with primary liver carcinoma and hepatitis B virus infection.

The chain uses TRBV11-1 and TRBJ1-1, with D perhaps TRBD1 (5 bases). This CDR3 comprises 14 residues. Between the trimmed V and J ends, which lost 2 bases and 7 bases, there was a span of 14 bases. CDR1 and CDR2 from the germline V gene are SGHAT and FQDESV (reference sequence). Here the CDR3 DNA reads TGTGCCAGCAGCTTAAATCGGGGGATAGGTGAAGCTTTCTTT. This codes for CASSLNRGIGEAFF.

Notes on this clonotype: A read error may account for a junction end that differs from germline. The chain carries TRBV5-4 and TRBJ2-1; D is perhaps TRBD1 or TRBD2 (6 bases each). This CDR3 is 16 amino acids long. CDR1 and CDR2 (germline): SGHNT, YYREEE (reference sequence). The CDR3 DNA sequence: TGTGTCAGCAGCGCCGGCGGAGGGGGATATGTGAATGAGCAGTTCTTC. This gives the protein CVSSAGGGGYVNEQFF. The full variable domain, rest sourced from reference TRBV5-4 and TRBJ2-1, is ETGVTQSPTHLIKTRGQQVTLRCSSQSGHNTVSWYQQALGQGPQFIFQYYREEENGRGNFPPRFSGLQFPNYSSELNVNALELDDSALYLCVSSAGGGGYVNEQFFGPGTRLTVL.

This clonotype was observed a handful of times. No DNA is shown, since the ends of the CDR3 on it are uncertain; the CDR3 is the one TCRdb lists. The rearrangement links TRBV29-1 to TRBJ1-1; the D segment call TRBD1 is taken from the table without a DNA check. The CDR3 adds up to 11 amino acids, both ends counted. The germline V gene has CDR1 SQVTM and CDR2 ANQGSEA. The CDR3 sequence is CSVGVGRGAFF.

As for this clonotype: No conserved phenylalanine or tryptophan ends this CDR3, so it is likely a read error. Because the CDR3's place on the DNA is in doubt, the DNA is left out and the CDR3 is given as listed by TCRdb. This chain connects TRBV6-6 to TRBJ1-5. With termini counted, the CDR3 has 15 amino acids. CDR1 MNHNY and CDR2 SVGAGI come from the germline V gene (reference sequence). The CDR3 here is CATTRGDLSNQPQLL.

To note about this clonotype: A much larger clone differs from this one at a single base, so this may be a read error. The rearrangement joins TRBV25-1 to TRBJ1-5, with unresolved D. The CDR3 extends over 12 amino acids. Germline V CDR1 and CDR2: MGHDK, SYGVNS. V gave up 9 bases and J gave up 4 bases, with 10 bases separating them. The CDR3 loop reads CASRLGNQPQHF. CDR3 nucleotide sequence: TGTGCCAGTCGACTGGGGAATCAGCCCCAGCATTTT.

This clonotype was recorded once. At one of its ends the junction is not consistent with the germline gene, which may arise from a read error. This chain joins TRBV4-3 and TRBJ2-2; D possibly corresponds to TRBD1 (6 bases). Germline CDR1 is LGHNA and CDR2 is YSLEER. The CDR3 is made up of 14 amino acids. The CDR3 DNA sequence: TGCGCCAGCAGCCAGGAAAGGGACACCTGGGAGCTGTTTTTT. It is translated as CASSQERDTWELFF.

As concerns this clonotype: The conserved closing phenylalanine or tryptophan is absent in this CDR3, likely reflecting a read error. The rearrangement joins TRBV4-2 to TRBJ2-7, with 8 bases fitting TRBD2. The CDR3 loop spans 16 amino acids. Germline CDR1 and CDR2: LGHNA and YNFKEQ. The CDR3 DNA reads as TGCGTCAGCAGCCTGTCCTACGGGAGGGGCACGATAGAGCAGTACTTA. It translates to CVSSLSYGRGTIEQYL.

As concerns this clonotype: One end of the junction does not line up with germline, which may come from a read error. This chain connects TRBV11-1 to TRBJ2-4; 13 bases match TRBD2. The CDR3 covers 17 residues. Germline-derived CDR1 and CDR2 are SGHAT and FQDESV (reference sequence). As DNA, the CDR3 is TGTGGCAACAGCTGTCCCGGGACTAGCGGGACCAAAAACATTCAGTATTTC. It codes for CGNSCPGTSGTKNIQYF.

For this clonotype: The junction shows a germline mismatch at one end, possibly a read error. The DNA of the CDR3 is TGCAGCGCCAGACTGGGGGGCACAGATATGCAGTATTTT. Translated, it gives CSARLGGTDMQYF. V and J are TRBV29-1 and TRBJ2-3; the D gene could be TRBD1 or TRBD2 (6 bases each). Germline CDR1 SQVTM, CDR2 ANQGSEA. The CDR3 runs 13 residues.

This clonotype occurred once. This may be a read error, as it is one base from a much larger clone. J is TRBJ2-5 and V is TRBV28; maybe TRBD2 (5 bases). Per germline, CDR1 MDHEN and CDR2 SYDVKM. The CDR3 has 13 amino acids. The CDR3: CASRPADLESQYF. The CDR3 nucleotides read TGTGCCAGCAGGCCAGCGGACTTAGAGAGCCAGTACTTC.

Concerning this clonotype: Its ends do not fully match the called genes, so a read error is possible. The V and J genes are TRBV6-2 or TRBV6-3 and TRBJ1-2; D remains ambiguous. Germline loops: CDR1 MNHEY, CDR2 SVGEGT. CDR3 length: 12 amino acids. This CDR3 is CASSPGQYGYIF. Here the CDR3 DNA reads TGTGCCAGCAGTCCGGGTCAGTATGGCTACATCTTC.

Comments on this clonotype: The junction departs from the called germline gene at one end, perhaps through a read error. The gene calls are TRBV7-8 and TRBJ2-1, with 10 bases lining up with TRBD1. This CDR3 region has 15 residues. Germline V lookup: CDR1 SGHVS, CDR2 FQNEAQ. The CDR3, as DNA: TGTGCCAGCATCCTAGTCGGGACAGGGGTCAATGGGCAGTTCTTC. Translated: CASILVGTGVNGQFF.

Turning to this clonotype: The conserved phenylalanine or tryptophan normally closing the CDR3 is absent here, so this likely arose from a read error. J is TRBJ2-1 and V is TRBV11-3; no reliable D call. Germline-derived CDR1 and CDR2 are SGHNT and YENEEA. This CDR3 comprises 14 residues. The CDR3 protein is CASSLGVSNNEQFL. The CDR3 nucleotides read TGTGCCAGCAGCTTAGGCGTATCGAACAATGAACAGTTCTTA.

Worth noting for this clonotype: This CDR3 is missing its conserved last phenylalanine or tryptophan, likely due to a read error. This sequence joins TRBV11-2 and TRBJ1-2; tentatively, D is TRBD1 (5 bases). V was pared by 4 bases and J by 5 bases, with 17 bases between. Germline CDR1 is SGHAT and CDR2 is FQNNGV. The CDR3 length is 15 residues. Here the CDR3 DNA reads TGTGCCAGCAGCTCAAGCCTGGACAACTCGTATGGCTACACCTTA. Translation: CASSSSLDNSYGYTL.

About this clonotype: A read error may be the cause here, since a much bigger clone is one base away. This sequence joins TRBV20-1 and TRBJ2-7; D is uncertain. The V end was cut by 1 base, the J end by 4 bases, with 8 bases between. Germline V lookup: CDR1 DFQATT, CDR2 SNEGSKA (reference sequence). The CDR3 consists of 12 residues. Written as DNA, the CDR3 is TGCAGTGCTAGAGGAGGTAATTACGAGCAGTACTTC. Its protein product is CSARGGNYEQYF.

Note on this clonotype: This CDR3 fails to terminate in the conserved phenylalanine or tryptophan, so it likely reflects a read error. The V and J genes are TRBV12-3 or TRBV12-4 and TRBJ2-1, with D possibly matching TRBD2 (6 bases). The CDR3 has 15 amino acids. The CDR3 region has the DNA TGTACCAGCAGTTTCGCGGGAACCTCCTACAATGAGCAGTTCATC. The encoded protein is CTSSFAGTSYNEQFI.

A remark on this clonotype: One junction end does not reproduce the germline sequence, and a read error may be involved. The chain has TRBV5-5 and TRBJ2-1; tentative D call: TRBD1 (6 bases). There are 17 residues in the CDR3. Germline V CDR1 and CDR2: SGHKS, YYEKEE (reference sequence). Written as DNA, the CDR3 is TGCGCCAGCAGCTTACACGTGGACAGTGGCCTTGGTAATGAGCAGTTCTTC. The encoded protein is CASSLHVDSGLGNEQFF. Full variable domain (remainder filled in from reference TRBV5-5 and TRBJ2-1): DAGVTQSPTHLIKTRGQQVTLRCSPISGHKSVSWYQQVLGQGPQFIFQYYEKEERGRGNFPDRFSARQFPNYSSELNVNALLLGDSALYLCASSLHVDSGLGNEQFFGPGTRLTVL.

The chain links TRBV5-1 to TRBJ2-3; TRBD2 might be the D (6 bases). The CDR3 is 15 amino acids. V was trimmed by 3 bases and J by 5 bases, leaving 16 bases between them. Germline V lookup: CDR1 SGHRS, CDR2 YFSETQ. The chain's CDR3 is CASSSAGSWRDTQYF. The CDR3 DNA is TGCGCCAGCAGCTCCGCCGGGAGCTGGCGAGATACGCAGTATTTT.

This clonotype came up many times. The CDR3 DNA follows: TGTGCCAGCAGTACGAGGGGTGGGGGGCCCCAGCATTTT. This translates into CASSTRGGGPQHF. V is TRBV12-3 or TRBV12-4 and J is TRBJ1-5; D perhaps matches TRBD1 (5 bases). This CDR3 region has 13 residues. With 5 bases removed from V and 9 bases from J, the gap between germline ends came to 14 bases.

The gene calls are TRBV10-2 and TRBJ1-2, with 9 bases that match TRBD1. Germline CDR1 WSHSY, CDR2 SAAADI. The CDR3 spans 14 residues. V shed 7 bases, J shed 2 bases, and the junction held 5 bases outside the gene matches. CDR3 sequence: CASIQQGANYGYTF. CDR3 nucleotide sequence: TGCGCCAGCATTCAACAGGGGGCAAACTATGGCTACACCTTC.

A remark on this clonotype: One junction end disagrees with the germline gene, perhaps due to a read error. The gene calls are TRBV10-2 and TRBJ2-3, with D tentatively TRBD1 or TRBD2 (5 bases each). Germline V gene data show CDR1 as WSHSY and CDR2 as SAAADI. The CDR3 totals 16 residues. The CDR3 region has the DNA TGCGCCAGCAATGACTTGAGAGGGGATGGCACAGATACACAGTATTTT. This encodes CASNDLRGDGTDTQYF.

Turning to this clonotype: A junction end diverges from the germline sequence, so it may reflect a read error. The gene calls are TRBV7-9 and TRBJ2-5; TRBD1 matches 10 bases. CDR3 size: 15 residues. CDR1 is SEHNR, CDR2 FQNEAQ, per germline (reference sequence). The CDR3 nucleotides read TGTGCCAGCAACTTCTGGACAGGGGGAGAAGAGACCCATTACTTC. It encodes CASNFWTGGEETHYF.